The 29 T cell receptor beta chains below were found in one sample sequenced in a study of blood T cell repertoires in COVID-19. Here immunoSEQ multiplex PCR was the method, and the copy in TCRdb shows in-frame clones only, minus some. The table includes 150,000 or so clones, around 83% detected once. Sequencing was done on a sample of peripheral blood. The source of these receptors is a woman in her fifties or sixties with acute or convalescent COVID-19.

This clone has only a few counts. The chain combines TRBV4-1 with TRBJ1-6; no clear D. The CDR3 loop spans 16 amino acids. V dropped 0 bases and J dropped 9 bases, with 15 bases sitting between them. CDR1 is MGHRA and CDR2 is YSYEKL in the germline V gene. The CDR3 DNA reads as TGCGCCAGCAGCCAAGAATCTCGGGGTCTCGGTTCACCCCTCCACTTT. Amino acid sequence: CASSQESRGLGSPLHF.

The chain joins TRBV7-8 to TRBJ2-1; 9 nucleotides agree with TRBD2. The germline V gene has CDR1 SGHVS and CDR2 FQNEAQ. This CDR3 contains 14 residues. V trimming: 3 bases; J trimming: 8 bases; junction bases outside the gene matches: 5. CDR3 amino acids: CASSFLAGPHEQFF. The DNA for the CDR3 is TGTGCCAGCAGCTTTCTAGCGGGGCCCCATGAGCAGTTCTTC.

V and J are TRBV27 and TRBJ2-7; D gene unclear. V gave up 4 bases and J gave up 6 bases, with 4 bases separating them. Germline V lookup: CDR1 MNHEY, CDR2 SMNVEV (reference sequence). The CDR3 is 10 amino acids. The CDR3 region has the DNA TGTGCCAGCAGTTGGCCCGAGCAGTACTTC. Translating gives CASSWPEQYF.

The rearrangement links TRBV5-5 to TRBJ1-5, with 12 bases matching TRBD1. CDR1 SGHKS and CDR2 YYEKEE come from the germline V gene (reference sequence). The CDR3 runs to 18 residues. J lost 0 bases, V lost 0 bases, and 4 bases had no gene match. CDR3 nucleotide sequence: TGTGCCAGCAGCTTGGAAGGGACAGGGGGCGATAGCAATCAGCCCCAGCATTTT. As protein: CASSLEGTGGDSNQPQHF.

V and J are TRBV19 and TRBJ1-3; D might be TRBD1 (5 bases). The CDR3 is 16 amino acids. Germline CDR1 reads LNHDA; CDR2 reads SQIVND (reference sequence). The V gene lost 4 bases and the J gene lost 0 bases, with 13 bases spanning the gap. The CDR3: CASSTKTVVSGNTIYF. In DNA, the CDR3 is TGTGCCAGTAGTACAAAGACAGTCGTCTCTGGAAACACCATATATTTT.

The genes are TRBV2 and TRBJ2-5; D is possibly TRBD1 (6 bases). Germline V gives CDR1 SNHLY, CDR2 FYNNEI. This CDR3 is 14 amino acids long. V lost 6 bases to trimming and J lost 5 bases, with 16 bases between them. In nucleotides, the CDR3 is TGTGCCAGCAGGACCCTTCAGGGGCGGGAGACCCAGTACTTC. Its protein product is CASRTLQGRETQYF.

The genes are TRBV5-4 and TRBJ2-1, with 7 bases that match TRBD1. CDR3 size: 15 residues. Germline V gene data show CDR1 as SGHNT and CDR2 as YYREEE (reference sequence). After removal of 2 bases from V and 1 base from J, the junction contained 3 bases not matched to a gene. DNA for the CDR3: TGTGCCAGCAGCTTTGACAGGGAATCCTACAATGAGCAGTTCTTC. Translated, it gives CASSFDRESYNEQFF. Using reference TRBV5-4 and TRBJ2-1 for the parts outside the CDR3, the full variable domain is ETGVTQSPTHLIKTRGQQVTLRCSSQSGHNTVSWYQQALGQGPQFIFQYYREEENGRGNFPPRFSGLQFPNYSSELNVNALELDDSALYLCASSFDRESYNEQFFGPGTRLTVL.

The chain carries TRBV5-1 and TRBJ1-5; 7 bases align to TRBD1. After removal of 2 bases from V and 0 bases from J, the junction contained 2 bases not matched to a gene. Germline loops: CDR1 SGHRS, CDR2 YFSETQ. There are 15 residues in the CDR3. The CDR3 DNA is TGCGCCAGCAGCTTTGGGACAGATAGCAATCAGCCCCAGCATTTT. Translated: CASSFGTDSNQPQHF.

V usage is TRBV30 and J usage is TRBJ2-5, with D unclear. The V gene lost 5 bases and the J gene lost 3 bases, with 7 bases spanning the gap. The germline gives CDR1 GTSNPN, CDR2 SVGIG (reference sequence). This CDR3 has 11 amino acids. Written as DNA, the CDR3 is TGTGCCTGGGCCCGAGAAGAGACCCAGTACTTC. Protein: CAWAREETQYF.

The chain couples TRBV6-5 to TRBJ1-4; D is possibly TRBD1 (5 bases). V gave up 7 bases and J gave up 8 bases, with 20 bases separating them. The length of the CDR3 is 15 residues. From germline, CDR1 is MNHEY and CDR2 SVGAGI. CDR3 in DNA: TGTGCCAGCATTAACAAGCCCGGGGGTGGAGAAAAACTGTTTTTT. This gives the protein CASINKPGGGEKLFF.

V usage is TRBV7-8 and J usage is TRBJ1-6; D remains ambiguous. Trimming shortened V by 5 bases and J by 0 bases, and 14 bases separated the two germline ends. This CDR3 is 17 amino acids long. The germline CDR1 and CDR2 sequences are SGHVS and FQNEAQ. The CDR3 bases are TGTGCCAGCAGCGCCGTACTTCTGAGCTCCTATAATTCACCCCTCCACTTT. Encoded protein: CASSAVLLSSYNSPLHF. Variable domain in full (rest from reference TRBV7-8 and TRBJ1-6): GAGVSQSPRYKVAKRGQDVALRCDPISGHVSLFWYQQALGQGPEFLTYFQNEAQLDKSGLPSDRFFAERPEGSVSTLKIQRTQQEDSAVYLCASSAVLLSSYNSPLHFGNGTRLTVT.

The rearrangement uses TRBV15 and TRBJ2-1; 8 bases match TRBD2. Germline-derived CDR1 and CDR2 are LNHNV and YYDKDF (reference sequence). This CDR3 spans 14 amino acids. V lost 3 bases and J lost 7; bases outside the gene matches: 5. CDR3 loop: CATSRRGALNEQFF. CDR3 DNA: TGTGCCACCAGCAGGCGGGGGGCATTGAATGAGCAGTTCTTC.

This clone showed up just once. This CDR3 reads CASSLGTGGLYEQYF. DNA of the CDR3: TGCGCCAGCAGCTTGGGAACAGGGGGTCTTTACGAGCAGTACTTC. The chain recombines TRBV5-1 with TRBJ2-7; 8 bases map to TRBD1. Germline lookup yields CDR1 SGHRS and CDR2 YFSETQ. The CDR3 totals 15 residues. V gave up 0 bases and J gave up 4 bases; unmatched junction bases: 6.

The chain couples TRBV2 to TRBJ1-2, with TRBD1 as a possible D gene (5 bases). CDR1 and CDR2 (germline): SNHLY, FYNNEI. The CDR3 loop spans 13 amino acids. The V end was cut by 7 bases, the J end by 4 bases, with 13 bases between. CDR3 in DNA: TGTGCCAGCACGGGGGGAGAGGTCTATGGCTACACCTTC. Its protein is CASTGGEVYGYTF.

The V gene is TRBV7-2, the J gene TRBJ2-3; TRBD2 agrees at 9 bases. Looked up from germline, CDR1 is SGHTA and CDR2 is FQGNSA. J lost 1 base, V lost 4 bases, and 9 bases had no gene match. The CDR3 totals 17 residues. CDR3 region: CASSSGGASGGTDTQYF. The CDR3 bases are TGTGCCAGCAGCTCCGGTGGAGCTAGCGGGGGCACAGATACGCAGTATTTT.

This clone has only one observation. A read error may account for a junction end that differs from germline. The V call is TRBV7-7, the J call TRBJ2-3; the match to TRBD2 covers 11 bases. Germline CDR1 reads SSHAT; CDR2 reads FNYEAQ (reference sequence). This CDR3 is 17 amino acids long. Here the CDR3 reads CASSLGSPGLAVDTQYF. The CDR3 DNA sequence: TGTGCTAGCAGCTTGGGGAGCCCGGGACTAGCGGTAGATACGCAGTATTTT. The full variable domain, rest sourced from reference TRBV7-7 and TRBJ2-3, is GAGVSQSPRYKVTKRGQDVTLRCDPISSHATLYWYQQALGQGPEFLTYFNYEAQPDKSGLPSDRFSAERPEGSISTLTIQRTEQRDSAMYRCASSLGSPGLAVDTQYFGPGTRLTVL.

The count of this clone is one. This chain connects TRBV11-2 to TRBJ1-2; 7 nucleotides match TRBD1. CDR3 size: 15 residues. Trimming cost V 5 bases and J 5 bases; bases outside gene matches: 11. Per germline, CDR1 SGHAT and CDR2 FQNNGV. The CDR3: CASSEGAYSAYGYTF. The CDR3 DNA is TGTGCCAGCAGCGAGGGGGCCTACAGTGCGTATGGCTACACCTTC.

The chain carries TRBV6-1 and TRBJ2-3; 7 bases agree with TRBD2. The CDR3 has 15 amino acids. Germline CDR1 reads MNHNS; CDR2 reads SASEGT. V gave up 3 bases and J gave up 0 bases; unmatched junction bases: 3. CDR3 DNA: TGTGCCAGCAGTGATGGGGGGGATAGCACAGATACGCAGTATTTT. It yields the protein CASSDGGDSTDTQYF.

The V and J genes are TRBV19 and TRBJ1-1; no reliable D call. V lost 5 bases, J lost 8 bases, and 12 bases lay in between. Germline V gene data show CDR1 as LNHDA and CDR2 as SQIVND (reference sequence). This CDR3 is 12 amino acids long. In nucleotides, the CDR3 is TGTGCCAGTAGTTCCGACACCAGGGAAGCTTTCTTT. Translated: CASSSDTREAFF.

This clone has only a few counts. The gene calls are TRBV5-1 and TRBJ1-6, with 10 positions matching TRBD1. Germline CDR1 is SGHRS and CDR2 is YFSETQ. The CDR3 length is 15 residues. V lost 4 bases and J lost 6; bases outside the gene matches: 4. The CDR3: CASSPWTGGNSPLHF. CDR3 sequence (DNA): TGCGCCAGCAGCCCATGGACAGGGGGTAATTCACCCCTCCACTTT.

V gene TRBV2 combines with J gene TRBJ2-1, with TRBD1 matching 12 bases. Germline CDR1 reads SNHLY; CDR2 reads FYNNEI. This CDR3 is built from 15 residues. V gave up 3 bases and J gave up 7 bases; unmatched junction bases: 4. The CDR3 DNA reads as TGTGCCAGCAGTGACGGGACAGGGGGCATAAATGAGCAGTTCTTC. Encoded protein: CASSDGTGGINEQFF.

V is TRBV5-1 and J is TRBJ2-3; 12 bases are a match to TRBD2. Germline loops: CDR1 SGHRS, CDR2 YFSETQ. V gave up 0 bases and J gave up 1 base; unmatched junction bases: 3. This CDR3 comprises 17 residues. This CDR3 reads CASSLGASGGGTDTQYF. The DNA of the CDR3 is TGCGCCAGCAGCTTGGGAGCTAGCGGGGGGGGCACAGATACGCAGTATTTT.

In this sample, this clone turned up once. This chain uses TRBV5-4 with TRBJ2-1; 10 bases are shared with TRBD2. CDR1 and CDR2 from the germline V gene are SGHNT and YYREEE (reference sequence). V lost 3 bases and J lost 7; bases outside the gene matches: 10. The CDR3 loop spans 16 amino acids. CDR3 residues: CASSWRRGTSENEQFF. The CDR3 DNA reads as TGTGCCAGCAGCTGGCGACGAGGGACTAGCGAGAATGAGCAGTTCTTC.

The CDR3 bases are TGTGCCAGCAGCCCAGGGCAAATGCTAGCGAACACCGGGGAGCTGTTTTTT. As protein: CASSPGQMLANTGELFF. The chain has TRBV7-8 and TRBJ2-2; the D gene is possibly TRBD1 (5 bases). V lost 5 bases and J 0 bases, leaving 16 bases between the germline ends. Germline V lookup: CDR1 SGHVS, CDR2 FQNEAQ. The length of the CDR3 is 17 residues.

A remark on this clone: A read error is possible here, since a much larger clone lies one base away. The gene calls are TRBV7-2 and TRBJ2-4; 7 positions agree with TRBD2. Germline CDR1 is SGHTA and CDR2 is FQGNSA. J lost 0 bases, V lost 6 bases, and 14 bases had no gene match. The CDR3 extends over 18 amino acids. The CDR3 sequence: CASRAASGTSRAKNIQYF. The DNA of the CDR3 is TGTGCCAGCAGGGCGGCTAGCGGAACCTCCCGAGCCAAAAACATTCAGTACTTC.

This clone was picked up one time. The chain has TRBV28 and TRBJ2-7; a weak D match, TRBD1 (5 bases). V lost 2 bases and J 0 bases, leaving 8 bases between the germline ends. The CDR3 loop spans 14 amino acids. Germline assignment: CDR1 MDHEN and CDR2 SYDVKM. CDR3 coding DNA: TGTGCCAGCAGTTTACAGGGTCGCTCCTACGAGCAGTACGTC. It is translated as CASSLQGRSYEQYV.

The gene calls are TRBV3-1 (or the pseudogene TRBV3-2) and TRBJ1-5; 7 positions match TRBD1. After removal of 4 bases from V and 3 bases from J, the junction contained 3 bases not matched to a gene. The V gene's germline CDR1 is LGHDT and CDR2 YNNKEL (reference sequence). This CDR3 is built from 14 residues. CDR3 residues: CASSLGTVNQPQHF. In nucleotides, the CDR3 is TGTGCCAGCAGCCTTGGGACAGTCAATCAGCCCCAGCATTTT.

This clone was counted a single time. J is TRBJ1-3 and V is TRBV6-5, with a weak D call TRBD1 (6 bases). The CDR3 is made up of 15 amino acids. The germline V and J ends were trimmed by 6 bases and 3 bases, with 15 bases remaining between them. Germline assignment: CDR1 MNHEY and CDR2 SVGAGI. The CDR3 here is CASSPQGFGGNTIYF. In nucleotides, the CDR3 is TGTGCCAGCAGCCCCCAGGGGTTTGGTGGAAACACCATATATTTT.

This chain links TRBV6-1 with TRBJ2-7, with D hard to call. The CDR3 runs to 13 residues. CDR1 is MNHNS, CDR2 SASEGT, per germline. V lost 0 bases and J 3 bases, leaving 6 bases between the germline ends. The CDR3 loop reads CASSEAPSYEQYV. The DNA for the CDR3 is TGTGCCAGCAGTGAAGCGCCTAGCTACGAGCAGTACGTC.